What follows describes a single TCR beta chain. Its target is unknown. Treatment: oral pan-JAK inhibitor, 5-10 mg twice daily. Extraction and reverse transcription of RNA yielded cDNA as the sequencing template. Repertoires were generated with immunoSEQ multiplex PCR, while TCRdb's copy carries only in-frame clones and drops some. The sample holds 200,000 or so clones, roughly 50% seen once. This sample was included in a study of CD8+ T cells in alopecia areata. V lost 0 bases and J lost 7, with 7 bases in between. Germline V gene sequence: CDR1 SGHDT, CDR2 YYEEEE. The CDR3 is made up of 13 amino acids. Overall study findings and caveats: For patients receiving tofacitinib, scalp clonality and expanded CD8+ clones among the top 100 significantly decreased. Having one nonresponder leaves uncertain how baseline CD8+ expansion relates to response. Many expanded lesional clones stayed in scalp and blood while on tofacitinib. Normal skin's resident alphabeta T cells are sequenced alongside lesional scalp T cells.

This TCR was sampled from a human donor with alopecia areata. The sequencing here drew on CD4+ T cells sorted from blood, taken at week 24, from a patient treated with tofacitinib. The J gene is TRBJ1-4, the V gene TRBV5-6; no clear D. This chain's CDR3 is CASSLGEREKLFF. For the CDR3, the DNA is TGTGCCAGCAGCTTGGGGGAACGTGAAAAACTGTTTTTT.